The sequence of this TCR beta chain was determined in a study of monozygotic twins with inflammatory bowel disease. Study-wide results and caveats: Among twins, concordant and discordant pairs did not differ in repertoire similarity, possibly from limited power.

One entry per CDR3 protein, without DNA, is what TCRdb gives after re-calling the 5' RACE reads. The data include fewer than 450,000 distinct CDR3 sequences; the top ten clones carry roughly 2.6%. Remarks on this clonotype: The antigen remains unidentified.

The CDR3 length is 15 residues. Germline loops: CDR1 SGDLS, CDR2 YYNGEE. Sequenced input: blood. The source of this sequence is a human donor with ulcerative colitis or Crohn's disease, or a healthy co-twin of an affected twin (not recorded which). The V call is TRBV9, the J call TRBJ2-3; with no DNA, the TCRdb D assignment of TRBD1 cannot be verified. CDR3: CASSPRDATTDTQYF.